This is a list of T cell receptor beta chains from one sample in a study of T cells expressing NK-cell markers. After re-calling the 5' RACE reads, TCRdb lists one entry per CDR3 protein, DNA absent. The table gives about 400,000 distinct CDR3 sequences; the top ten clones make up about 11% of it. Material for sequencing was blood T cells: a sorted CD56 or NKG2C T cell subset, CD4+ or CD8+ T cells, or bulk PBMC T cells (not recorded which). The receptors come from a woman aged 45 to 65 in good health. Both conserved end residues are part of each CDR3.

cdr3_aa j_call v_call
CASSKVEGISTDTQYF TRBJ2-3 TRBV21-1
CASSVAMTSGRASEQFF TRBJ2-1 TRBV9
CASSLVGRGSYEQFF TRBJ2-1 TRBV11-2
CASSPGSSFSNEQFF TRBJ2-1 TRBV5-1
CASSPIPGTMGTQYF TRBJ2-5 TRBV18
CASSEYGLTGYTF TRBJ1-2 TRBV25-1
CSARTDSGSPYEQYF TRBJ2-7 TRBV20-1
CAIGPRDTQYF TRBJ2-3 TRBV10-3
CASSWIAGENTGELFF TRBJ2-2 TRBV12-3/TRBV12-4
CASSEGQPYEQYF TRBJ2-7 TRBV5-1
CASSPQLAGADTQYF TRBJ2-3 TRBV14
CASSTSLAGEGSNEQYF TRBJ2-7 TRBV10-2
CASGSLAGGGNEQFF TRBJ2-1 TRBV12-5
CASSAVQNEKLFF TRBJ1-4 TRBV12-3/TRBV12-4
CASSPRAAGEEDTQYF TRBJ2-3 TRBV7-8
CASNIGVEQFF TRBJ2-1 TRBV2
CSAREGRGVHGYTF TRBJ1-2 TRBV20-1
CSARAVLAGASDEQYF TRBJ2-7 TRBV20-1
CASGRGSQETQYF TRBJ2-5 TRBV11-3
CATSDYKGRGYTF TRBJ1-2 TRBV24-1
CATSDLPLGTGELFF TRBJ2-2 TRBV24-1
CASSFPGGRAFNEQFF TRBJ2-1 TRBV12-3/TRBV12-4
CASSATGTTDNEQFF TRBJ2-1 TRBV4-1
CATGTTGQNTDTQYF TRBJ2-3 TRBV19
CASSLVPFSRFWETQYF TRBJ2-5 TRBV5-1
CAIRTSADTDTQYF TRBJ2-3 TRBV10-3
CASAIAASYNEQFF TRBJ2-1 TRBV5-5